This T cell receptor beta chain comes out of a study of blood T cell repertoires in COVID-19. Looking at the study overall: The United States, Italy and Spain provided the acute and convalescent COVID-19 samples. T cells, B-cell-depleted T cells, or PBMCs supplied cDNA or gDNA.

In the study's own analysis: Researchers report that nucleated cell counts were estimated from reference gene primer amplification. Generated by immunoSEQ multiplex PCR, the TCRdb table keeps only in-frame clones and is missing some. V, J and clone size derive from that table, while D and trimming were established from the DNA sequence. The table shows some 700,000 clones, with 75% to 90% occurring only once. This sequence originates from a woman between 18 and 30 years old with acute or convalescent COVID-19. The sequenced material came from peripheral blood.

CDR3 bases: TGTGCCACCAGCATCGGAGGGGAGGGATCACCCCTCCACTTT. It encodes CATSIGGEGSPLHF. This chain joins TRBV15 and TRBJ1-6, with D perhaps matching TRBD1 (5 bases). CDR3 length: 14 amino acids. Germline loops: CDR1 LNHNV, CDR2 YYDKDF (reference sequence). Trimming shortened V by 4 bases and J by 10 bases, and 14 bases separated the two germline ends.